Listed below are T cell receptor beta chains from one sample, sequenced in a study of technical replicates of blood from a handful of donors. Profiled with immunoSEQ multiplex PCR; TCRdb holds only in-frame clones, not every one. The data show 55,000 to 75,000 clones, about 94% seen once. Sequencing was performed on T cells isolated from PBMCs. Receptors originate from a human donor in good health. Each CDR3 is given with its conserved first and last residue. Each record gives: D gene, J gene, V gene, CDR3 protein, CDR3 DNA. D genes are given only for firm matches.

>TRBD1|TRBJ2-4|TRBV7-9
CASSLQGEAKNIQYF
TGTGCCAGCAGCCTACAGGGGGAGGCCAAAAACATTCAGTACTTC
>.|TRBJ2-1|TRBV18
CASSPDKLEQFF
TGTGCCAGCTCACCAGACAAATTGGAGCAGTTCTTC
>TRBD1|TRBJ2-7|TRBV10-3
CAISESRTGATYEQYF
TGTGCCATCAGTGAGTCTAGGACAGGTGCTACCTACGAGCAGTACTTC
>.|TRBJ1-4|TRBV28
CASRLTGSNEKLFF
TGTGCCAGCAGGTTGACGGGATCTAATGAAAAACTGTTTTTT
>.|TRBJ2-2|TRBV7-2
CASRSIFMLASGQTGELFF
TGTGCCAGCAGGAGCATCTTTATGCTAGCATCGGGACAAACCGGGGAGCTGTTTTTT
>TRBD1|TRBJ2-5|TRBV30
CAWSKNRGWEETQYF
TGTGCCTGGAGTAAGAACAGGGGGTGGGAAGAGACCCAGTACTTC
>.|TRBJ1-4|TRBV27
CASKDGSNEKLFF
TGTGCCAGCAAGGACGGGAGTAATGAAAAACTGTTTTTT
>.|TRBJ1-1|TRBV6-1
CASKRPENTEAFF
TGTGCCAGCAAGAGGCCAGAGAACACTGAAGCTTTCTTT
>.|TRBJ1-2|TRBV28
CASRRQSTNYGYTF
TGTGCCAGCAGAAGACAGAGCACTAACTATGGCTACACCTTC
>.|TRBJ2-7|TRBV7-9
CASSLGGDFYEQYF
TGTGCCAGCAGCTTAGGAGGGGACTTCTACGAGCAGTACTTC
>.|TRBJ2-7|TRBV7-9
CASISPRQDVRPYEQYF
TGTGCCAGCATCTCCCCAAGACAGGACGTTAGACCCTACGAGCAGTACTTC
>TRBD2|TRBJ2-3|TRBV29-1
CSVSGRGDTQYF
TGCAGCGTCAGCGGGAGGGGGGATACGCAGTATTTT
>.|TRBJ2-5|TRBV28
CASSLYGETQYF
TGTGCCAGCAGTTTATACGGAGAGACCCAGTACTTC
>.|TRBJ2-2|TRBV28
CASSLFGRGNTGELFF
TGTGCCAGCAGTTTATTCGGGCGGGGGAACACCGGGGAGCTGTTTTTT
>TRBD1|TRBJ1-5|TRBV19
CASTVQGARQPQHF
TGTGCCAGTACAGTGCAGGGGGCAAGGCAGCCCCAGCATTTT
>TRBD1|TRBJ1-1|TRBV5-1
CASSLGGQGSEAFF
TGCGCCAGCAGCTTGGGGGGACAGGGGTCTGAAGCTTTCTTT
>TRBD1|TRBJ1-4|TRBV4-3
CASSQIGPGTANEKLFF
TGCGCCAGCAGCCAGATTGGCCCCGGGACAGCAAATGAAAAACTGTTTTTT
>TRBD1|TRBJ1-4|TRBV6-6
CASSLRTGHEKLFF
TGTGCCAGCAGTTTACGGACAGGGCACGAAAAACTGTTTTTT
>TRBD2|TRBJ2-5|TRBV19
CASSMPSGRQETQYF
TGTGCCAGTAGTATGCCTAGCGGGAGGCAAGAGACCCAGTACTTC
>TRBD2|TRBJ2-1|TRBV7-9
CASSLVGGSLDEQFF
TGTGCCAGCAGCTTAGTCGGGGGGAGCTTGGATGAGCAGTTCTTC
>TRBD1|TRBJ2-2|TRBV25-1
CASSARPGTGVTGELFF
TGTGCCAGCAGTGCAAGGCCCGGGACAGGGGTCACCGGGGAGCTGTTTTTT
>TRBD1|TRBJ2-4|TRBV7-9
CASSSTGGTNIQYF
TGTGCCAGCAGCTCGACAGGGGGTACAAACATTCAGTACTTC
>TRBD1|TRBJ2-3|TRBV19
CASSNRGTDTQYF
TGTGCCAGTAGTAACAGGGGAACAGATACGCAGTATTTT
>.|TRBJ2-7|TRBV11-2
CASKAESYEQYF
TGTGCCAGCAAGGCGGAATCCTACGAGCAGTACTTC
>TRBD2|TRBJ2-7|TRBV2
CASSDYREVHEQYF
TGTGCCAGCAGTGACTACCGGGAGGTCCACGAGCAGTACTTC
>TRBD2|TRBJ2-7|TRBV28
CASSLGLAGPYEQYF
TGTGCCAGCAGTTTAGGCCTAGCGGGACCCTACGAGCAGTACTTC
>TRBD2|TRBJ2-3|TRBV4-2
CASSQEAPLAGVTDTQYF
TGTGCCAGCAGCCAAGAAGCCCCTCTAGCGGGAGTGACAGATACGCAGTATTTT
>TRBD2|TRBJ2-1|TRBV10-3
CAISEPGTSGINEQFF
TGTGCCATCAGTGAACCCGGGACTAGCGGGATCAATGAGCAGTTCTTC
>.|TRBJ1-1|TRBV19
CASEVNGEAFF
TGTGCCAGCGAAGTAAACGGTGAAGCTTTCTTT
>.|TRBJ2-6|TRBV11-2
CASSFAGAGANVLTF
TGTGCCAGCAGCTTTGCAGGGGCTGGGGCCAACGTCCTGACTTTC
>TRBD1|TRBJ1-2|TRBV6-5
CASSSYTGTGEYGYTF
TGTGCCAGCAGTTCGTATACCGGGACAGGGGAGTATGGCTACACCTTC